The subject of this entry is one T cell receptor (beta chain). This sample is drawn from a study of blood T cell repertoires in COVID-19. Study-wide background: The United States, Italy and Spain were the sources of the acute and convalescent COVID-19 samples. T cells, B-cell-depleted T cells, or PBMCs supplied cDNA or gDNA.

The CDR3 is 15 residues long. The V gene's germline CDR1 is KGHSH and CDR2 LQKENI. V trimming: 4 bases; J trimming: 7 bases; junction bases outside the gene matches: 10. Authors' analysis steps: By means of reference gene primer amplification, nucleated cell counts were estimated. The repertoire was sequenced with immunoSEQ multiplex PCR; TCRdb's copy has only in-frame clones and lacks some. Clonal size and the V and J genes are those of that table, whereas D and trimming came from the DNA. The sample holds 60,000 to 90,000 clones; 70% to 90% are singletons and the top ten take roughly a sixth. The sample taken for sequencing was peripheral blood. The chain uses TRBV18 and TRBJ2-1; 7 nucleotides align to TRBD1. This TCR came from a human donor in a cohort sampled during active COVID-19. CDR3 sequence: CASSLILQGWNEQFF. In DNA, the CDR3 is TGTGCCAGCTCACTCATCTTACAGGGGTGGAATGAGCAGTTCTTC. Looking up the rest from reference TRBV18 and TRBJ2-1 gives the full variable domain: NAGVMQNPRHLVRRRGQEARLRCSPMKGHSHVYWYRQLPEEGLKFMVYLQKENIIDESGMPKERFSAEFPKEGPSILRIQQVVRGDSAAYFCASSLILQGWNEQFFGPGTRLTVL.